This record covers a single TCR beta chain. V dropped 0 bases and J dropped 8 bases, with 17 bases sitting between them. Germline V lookup: CDR1 SGHRS, CDR2 YFSETQ. The length of the CDR3 is 15 residues. This entry belongs to a study of cytomegalovirus exposure and HLA in healthy donors. The PCR was carried out with 60 Vbeta primers and 13 Jbeta primers. Repertoires were generated with immunoSEQ multiplex PCR, while TCRdb's copy carries only in-frame clones and drops some. The sample lists some 190,000 clones, 70% to 85% occurring once. V usage is TRBV5-1 and J usage is TRBJ1-2; TRBD1 is a possible D gene (6 bases). Input material: PBMCs. This TCR derives from a man between 18 and 35 years old in good health and CMV-seronegative. The CDR3 protein is CASSLAITSTGGYTF. The DNA for the CDR3 is TGCGCCAGCAGCTTGGCTATTACGTCTACAGGGGGCTACACCTTC.